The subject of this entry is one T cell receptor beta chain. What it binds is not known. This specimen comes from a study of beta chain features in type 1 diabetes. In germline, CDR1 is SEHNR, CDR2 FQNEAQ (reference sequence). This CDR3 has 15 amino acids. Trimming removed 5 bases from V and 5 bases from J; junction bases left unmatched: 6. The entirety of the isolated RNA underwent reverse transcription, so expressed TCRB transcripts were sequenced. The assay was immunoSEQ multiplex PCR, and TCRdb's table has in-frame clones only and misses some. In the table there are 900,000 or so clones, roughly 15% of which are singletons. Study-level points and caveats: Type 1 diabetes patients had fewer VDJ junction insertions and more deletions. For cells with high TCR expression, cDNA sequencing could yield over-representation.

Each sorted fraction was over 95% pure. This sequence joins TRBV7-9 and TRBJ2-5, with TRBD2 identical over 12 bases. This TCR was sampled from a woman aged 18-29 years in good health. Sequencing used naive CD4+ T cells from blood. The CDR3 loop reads CASSNGLAGFETQYF. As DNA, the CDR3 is TGTGCCAGCAGCAATGGACTAGCGGGATTTGAGACCCAGTACTTC.